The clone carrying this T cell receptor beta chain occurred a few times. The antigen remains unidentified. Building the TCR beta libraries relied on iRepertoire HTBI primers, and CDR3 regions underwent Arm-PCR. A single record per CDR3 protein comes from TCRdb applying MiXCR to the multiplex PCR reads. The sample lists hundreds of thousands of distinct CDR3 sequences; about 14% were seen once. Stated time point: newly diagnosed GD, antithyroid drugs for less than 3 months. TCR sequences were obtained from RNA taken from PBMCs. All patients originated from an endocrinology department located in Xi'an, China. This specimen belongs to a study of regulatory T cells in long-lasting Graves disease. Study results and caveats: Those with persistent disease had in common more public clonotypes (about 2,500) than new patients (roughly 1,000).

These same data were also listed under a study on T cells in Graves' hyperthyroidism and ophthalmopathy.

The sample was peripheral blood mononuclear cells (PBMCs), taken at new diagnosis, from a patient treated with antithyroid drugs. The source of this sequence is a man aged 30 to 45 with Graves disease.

The CDR3: CSVARGATDTQYF. Written as DNA, the CDR3 is TGCAGCGTTGCACGAGGAGCAACAGATACGCAGTATTTT. The rearrangement joins TRBV29-1 to TRBJ2-3, with D hard to call. This CDR3 spans 13 amino acids. Per the germline V gene, CDR1 is SQVTM and CDR2 is ANQGSEA. Trimming removed 4 bases from V and 3 bases from J, with 11 bases in between.